Presented here are 30 T cell receptor beta chains from one specimen sequenced in a study of response to subunit inactivated influenza vaccine. TCRdb re-derived calls from the RT-PCR reads in MiXCR, one entry per CDR3 protein. This sample has under 550,000 distinct CDR3 sequences; about 7.2% occur once, and the top ten carry around 13%. The sequences come from PBMCs from blood, collected around 25 months after vaccination. The receptors shown here come from a man aged 50-75 years who received an inactivated influenza vaccine.

The rearrangement links TRBV7-2 to TRBJ2-7; 9 bases fit TRBD1. With 1 base clipped from V and 10 bases from J, the junction kept 5 bases outside the gene matches. This CDR3 has 13 residues. Germline V gives CDR1 SGHTA, CDR2 FQGNSA. The CDR3 sequence: CASSLVRTGVQYF. As DNA, the CDR3 is TGTGCCAGCAGCTTAGTTCGGACAGGGGTCCAGTACTTC.

This clonotype has a count of ten or more. V gene TRBV2 combines with J gene TRBJ2-7; D unclear. The germline gives CDR1 SNHLY, CDR2 FYNNEI. V was clipped by 6 bases and J by 0 bases, with 12 bases between them. The CDR3 covers 14 residues. The CDR3 nucleotides read TGTGCCAGCAGCCCAGACACTACCTCCTACGAGCAGTACTTC. Amino acid sequence: CASSPDTTSYEQYF.

This clonotype was seen only a few times. The chain couples TRBV6-1 to TRBJ1-1; 11 nucleotides match TRBD1. Germline V gene sequence: CDR1 MNHNS, CDR2 SASEGT. The junction had 1 base not matched to a gene; V was cut back by 1 base and J by 3 bases. The CDR3 is made up of 15 amino acids. Here the CDR3 DNA reads TGTGCCAGCAGTGAAGTGGGACAGGGGGACACTGAAGCTTTCTTT. Its protein product is CASSEVGQGDTEAFF.

This clonotype came up many times. This chain links TRBV6-2 or TRBV6-3 with TRBJ2-1; D may be TRBD1 (5 bases). Germline V gives CDR1 MNHEY, CDR2 SVGEGT. This CDR3 has 14 residues. V dropped 5 bases and J dropped 8 bases, with 16 bases sitting between them. DNA for the CDR3: TGTGCCAGCAGTGGCAGGGTAGTAGAGGATGAGCAGTTCTTC. As protein: CASSGRVVEDEQFF.

This clonotype was counted many times. The chain has TRBV10-3 and TRBJ2-7; TRBD2 aligns across 13 bases. The V gene end was trimmed by 0 bases and the J gene end by 0 bases; junction bases not matched to a gene: 11. Germline values: CDR1 ENHRY, CDR2 SYGVKD. This CDR3 is built from 20 residues. In DNA form, the CDR3 reads TGTGCCATCAGTGAGTCAGTGGGTACTAGCGGGAGGGAAAGCTCCTACGAGCAGTACTTC. Protein sequence: CAISESVGTSGRESSYEQYF.

This clonotype was found many times. The V call is TRBV5-1, the J call TRBJ2-1; tentatively, D is TRBD1 (6 bases). The length of the CDR3 is 14 residues. Between the trimmed V and J ends, which lost 2 bases and 4 bases, there was a span of 10 bases. Per germline, CDR1 SGHRS and CDR2 YFSETQ. CDR3 amino acids: CASSFEGEYNEQFF. Here the CDR3 DNA reads TGCGCCAGCAGCTTTGAGGGGGAATACAATGAGCAGTTCTTC.

For this clonotype: A read error may be the cause here, since a much bigger clone is one base away. The chain uses TRBV5-1 and TRBJ2-7; 7 bases match TRBD1. Germline V CDR1 and CDR2: SGHRS, YFSETQ. The CDR3 is 13 amino acids. This CDR3 is CVSSFDREGEQYF. The CDR3, as DNA: TGCGTCAGCAGCTTCGACAGGGAAGGCGAGCAGTACTTC.

CDR3 amino acids: CASSLSDRGSDTQYF. The CDR3 bases are TGTGCCAGCAGTTTATCAGACAGGGGATCAGATACGCAGTATTTT. The J gene is TRBJ2-3, the V gene TRBV12-3 or TRBV12-4; 8 positions agree with TRBD1. The CDR3 covers 15 residues. J lost 4 bases, V lost 2 bases, and 5 bases had no gene match.

V usage is TRBV20-1 and J usage is TRBJ2-1; TRBD2 is a possible D gene (6 bases). From germline, CDR1 is DFQATT and CDR2 SNEGSKA (reference sequence). The V gene lost 3 bases and the J gene lost 4 bases, with 16 bases spanning the gap. The CDR3 has 15 residues. For the CDR3, the DNA is TGCAGTGCTAGTGGTTCCGGGAGATCGTACAATGAGCAGTTCTTC. It encodes CSASGSGRSYNEQFF.

This clonotype was picked up many times. The chain links TRBV6-2 or TRBV6-3 to TRBJ2-2, with D hard to call. CDR1 is MNHEY, CDR2 SVGEGT, per germline. V was cut by 7 bases and J by 3 bases, with 3 bases left in between. The CDR3 contains 11 residues. The CDR3 coding sequence is TGTGCCAGCACCTACACCGGGGAGCTGTTTTTT. This encodes CASTYTGELFF.

This chain connects TRBV19 to TRBJ1-1, with a weak D call TRBD1 (5 bases). The CDR3 totals 14 residues. Germline V gene sequence: CDR1 LNHDA, CDR2 SQIVND (reference sequence). The V and J ends lost 10 bases and 0 bases respectively, with 15 bases between them. In DNA form, the CDR3 reads TGTGCCACCCTCTGGACAAAGATGAACACTGAAGCTTTCTTT. It translates to CATLWTKMNTEAFF.

The table lists this clonotype with a few counts. The chain links TRBV20-1 to TRBJ1-5, with D unresolved. This CDR3 contains 14 residues. The germline CDR1 and CDR2 sequences are DFQATT and SNEGSKA (reference sequence). Between the trimmed V and J ends, which lost 3 bases and 0 bases, there was a span of 9 bases. CDR3 region: CSARSDLSNQPQHF. The DNA for the CDR3 is TGCAGTGCTAGGAGCGATCTTAGCAATCAGCCCCAGCATTTT.

In its sample, this clonotype was seen many times. The chain recombines TRBV7-2 with TRBJ1-5; TRBD1 aligns across 7 bases. The CDR3 is 15 amino acids. The germline V gene encodes CDR1 SGHTA and CDR2 FQGNSA. V was clipped by 4 bases and J by 6 bases; unmatched bases: 9. CDR3 in DNA: TGTGCCAGCAGCTCTCAAACAGGGGTAATTCAGCCCCAGCATTTT. It encodes CASSSQTGVIQPQHF.

The genes are TRBV11-1 and TRBJ2-3; 8 nucleotides match TRBD2. This CDR3 spans 18 amino acids. J gave up 4 bases and V 5 bases, and 17 bases lay outside the gene matches. CDR1 and CDR2 (germline): SGHAT, FQDESV (reference sequence). CDR3 sequence (DNA): TGTGCCAGCAGCAGCCCTATCGGGGGGGCCTTTTGGGCAGATACGCAGTATTTT. Its translation: CASSSPIGGAFWADTQYF.

This clonotype was seen a few times. In nucleotides, the CDR3 is TGTGCCAGCAATCAGCACGTGTCGGCCCCCACAGATACGCAGTATTTT. The encoded protein is CASNQHVSAPTDTQYF. V and J are TRBV12-3 or TRBV12-4 and TRBJ2-3; D call uncertain. The CDR3 covers 16 residues. Trimming left V 7 bases short and J 2 bases short, with 19 bases between.

This clonotype was counted ten times or more. The genes are TRBV4-3 and TRBJ1-6, with 7 bases lining up with TRBD1. Germline loops: CDR1 LGHNA, CDR2 YSLEER. The length of the CDR3 is 15 residues. V lost 3 bases to trimming and J lost 6 bases; unmatched junction nucleotides: 5. Here the CDR3 reads CASSQTGQFNSPLHF. The CDR3 bases are TGCGCCAGCAGCCAGACGGGACAGTTTAATTCACCCCTCCACTTT.

V gene TRBV29-1 combines with J gene TRBJ2-7, with TRBD1 identical over 10 bases. CDR1 is SQVTM and CDR2 is ANQGSEA in the germline V gene. The CDR3 runs to 15 residues. The J segment lost 0 bases and the V segment lost 5 bases, leaving 7 bases of the junction unmatched. The DNA for the CDR3 is TGCAGCGTTAGGGACAGGGGAACGAGCTCCTACGAGCAGTACTTC. Amino acids: CSVRDRGTSSYEQYF.

In this sample, this clonotype turned up a few times. V usage is TRBV5-1 and J usage is TRBJ2-5; TRBD1 matches 7 bases. Trimming took 4 bases from V and 3 from J; bases not matched to a gene: 6. The CDR3 contains 14 residues. Looked up from germline, CDR1 is SGHRS and CDR2 is YFSETQ. DNA of the CDR3: TGCGCCAGCAGCCTAACGACAGGGAAAGAGACCCAGTACTTC. It codes for CASSLTTGKETQYF.

The chain recombines TRBV15 with TRBJ2-2, with a weak D call TRBD2 (5 bases). Looked up from germline, CDR1 is LNHNV and CDR2 is YYDKDF (reference sequence). V lost 1 base and J 3 bases, leaving 12 bases between the germline ends. The CDR3 runs to 16 residues. The CDR3 nucleotides are TGTGCCACCAGCAGAGCGGGAAGGCCGGACACCGGGGAGCTGTTTTTT. Its protein is CATSRAGRPDTGELFF.

The CDR3 loop is CASSFNGENTEAFF. The DNA for the CDR3 is TGCGCCAGCAGCTTCAACGGGGAAAACACTGAAGCTTTCTTT. The chain has TRBV5-1 and TRBJ1-1; D is unclear. Per the germline V gene, CDR1 is SGHRS and CDR2 is YFSETQ. The CDR3 totals 14 residues. The V and J ends lost 2 bases and 2 bases respectively, with 10 bases between them.

This clonotype turned up a few times. The chain employs TRBV6-2 or TRBV6-3 and TRBJ2-1; D is ambiguous. This CDR3 is 9 amino acids long. Germline V CDR1 and CDR2: MNHEY, SVGEGT. V lost 11 bases to trimming and J lost 5 bases, with 4 bases between them. DNA for the CDR3: TGTGCCCTTGACAATGAGCAGTTCTTC. It encodes CALDNEQFF.

This clonotype was detected only a few times. The chain links TRBV7-3 to TRBJ2-1, with D unresolved. Trimming removed 5 bases at V and 5 bases at J, with 10 bases between. The germline V gene has CDR1 SGHTA and CDR2 FQGTGA. This CDR3 is 13 amino acids long. CDR3 amino acids: CASSQSRNNEQFF. The CDR3, as DNA: TGTGCCAGCAGCCAAAGTCGAAACAATGAGCAGTTCTTC.

This clonotype was observed many times. The V call is TRBV6-5, the J call TRBJ2-1, with unresolved D. The CDR3 runs 11 residues. The V gene lost 2 bases and the J gene lost 7 bases, with 3 bases spanning the gap. CDR1 and CDR2 from the germline V gene are MNHEY and SVGAGI. CDR3 in amino acids: CASSYGNEQFF. CDR3 nucleotides: TGTGCCAGCAGTTACGGTAATGAGCAGTTCTTC.

This clonotype has a handful of counts. The V gene is TRBV20-1, the J gene TRBJ1-2; D gene uncertain. CDR1 is DFQATT, CDR2 SNEGSKA, per germline (reference sequence). The germline V and J ends were trimmed by 3 bases and 2 bases, with 10 bases remaining between them. The CDR3 has 13 residues. CDR3 sequence: CSASLAENYGYTF. The CDR3 nucleotides read TGCAGTGCTAGTTTGGCAGAGAACTATGGCTACACCTTC.

This clonotype occurred many times. The CDR3 DNA reads as TGCGCCAGCAGCCAAGAAGGAACAGGACCGTACGAGCAGTACTTC. It specifies CASSQEGTGPYEQYF. The gene calls are TRBV4-3 and TRBJ2-7; TRBD1 might be the D (5 bases). The CDR3 totals 15 residues. V lost 0 bases and J lost 4, with 13 bases in between. The germline V gene has CDR1 LGHNA and CDR2 YSLEER.

This clonotype has just a few counts. The chain combines TRBV10-3 with TRBJ2-5; perhaps TRBD2 as D (6 bases). This CDR3 has 13 amino acids. Germline V CDR1 and CDR2: ENHRY, SYGVKD. V dropped 7 bases and J dropped 7 bases, with 16 bases sitting between them. CDR3 nucleotide sequence: TGTGCCATCACGGGGGACCCCCAGGTGACCCAGTACTTC. This gives the protein CAITGDPQVTQYF.

This clonotype was counted many times. The chain is built from TRBV5-1 and TRBJ2-7; TRBD2 agrees at 11 bases. V dropped 4 bases and J dropped 1; count of bases not matched to a gene: 4. The CDR3 has 15 amino acids. Germline lookup yields CDR1 SGHRS and CDR2 YFSETQ. Written as DNA, the CDR3 is TGCGCCAGCAGCACACTAGCGGGGGATTCCTACGAGCAGTACTTC. Protein: CASSTLAGDSYEQYF.

The sample holds many counts of this clonotype. This chain links TRBV20-1 with TRBJ2-1; 10 positions agree with TRBD2. V lost 2 bases, J lost 0 bases, and 7 bases stayed unmatched. The germline CDR1 and CDR2 sequences are DFQATT and SNEGSKA (reference sequence). CDR3 length equals 17 residues. CDR3 amino acids: CSARLGLAPSSYNEQFF. In nucleotides, the CDR3 is TGCAGTGCTAGATTGGGACTAGCGCCTAGCTCCTACAATGAGCAGTTCTTC.

This clonotype was seen more than once but under ten times. This chain uses TRBV30 with TRBJ2-5; possibly TRBD1 for D (5 bases). CDR1 GTSNPN and CDR2 SVGIG come from the germline V gene (reference sequence). This CDR3 has 16 residues. V lost 2 bases to trimming and J lost 2 bases, with 18 bases between them. Here the CDR3 DNA reads TGTGCCTGGAGTCCCCCGCAATCGGACAAGCAAGAGACCCAGTACTTC. Translation gives CAWSPPQSDKQETQYF.

In its sample, this clonotype was seen a few times. The genes are TRBV20-1 and TRBJ1-1, with unresolved D. The CDR3 loop spans 11 amino acids. Trimming took off 2 bases at V and 7 bases at J, with 8 bases between the two ends. Germline loops: CDR1 DFQATT, CDR2 SNEGSKA (reference sequence). This CDR3 reads CSARQTYEAFF. DNA for the CDR3: TGCAGTGCTAGACAGACCTATGAAGCTTTCTTT.